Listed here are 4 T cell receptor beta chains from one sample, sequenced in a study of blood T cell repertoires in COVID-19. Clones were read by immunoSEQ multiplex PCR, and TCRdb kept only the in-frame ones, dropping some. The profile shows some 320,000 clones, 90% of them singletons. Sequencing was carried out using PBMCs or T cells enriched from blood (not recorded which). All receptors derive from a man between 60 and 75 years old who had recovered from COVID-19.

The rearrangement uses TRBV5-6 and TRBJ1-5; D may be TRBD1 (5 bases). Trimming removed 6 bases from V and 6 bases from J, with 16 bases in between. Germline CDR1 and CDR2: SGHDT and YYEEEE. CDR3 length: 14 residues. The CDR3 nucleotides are TGTGCCAGCACCATCGGAGGGGTGGGTCAGCCCCAGCATTTT. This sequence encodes CASTIGGVGQPQHF.

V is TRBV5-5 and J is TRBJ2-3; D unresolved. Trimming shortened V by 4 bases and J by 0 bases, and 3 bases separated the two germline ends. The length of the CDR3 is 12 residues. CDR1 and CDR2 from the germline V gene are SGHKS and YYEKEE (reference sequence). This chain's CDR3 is CASSLSTDTQYF. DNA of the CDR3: TGTGCCAGCAGCCTGAGCACAGATACGCAGTATTTT.

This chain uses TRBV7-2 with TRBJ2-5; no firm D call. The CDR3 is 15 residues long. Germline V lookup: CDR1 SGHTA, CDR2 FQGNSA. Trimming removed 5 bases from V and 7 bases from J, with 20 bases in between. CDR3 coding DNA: TGTGCCAGCAGCGTAGACGCTCTCCCCCCGGGGACCCAGTACTTC. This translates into CASSVDALPPGTQYF.

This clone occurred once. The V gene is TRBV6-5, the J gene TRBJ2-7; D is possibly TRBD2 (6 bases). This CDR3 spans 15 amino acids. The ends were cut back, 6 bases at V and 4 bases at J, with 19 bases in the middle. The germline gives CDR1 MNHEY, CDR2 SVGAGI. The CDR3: CASSTPGTALYEQYF. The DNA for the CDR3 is TGTGCCAGCAGCACTCCCGGGACTGCCCTATACGAGCAGTACTTC.